This T cell receptor beta chain was found in a study of cytomegalovirus exposure and HLA in healthy donors. The CDR3 loop spans 15 amino acids. Trimming left V 5 bases short and J 2 bases short, with 13 bases between. Germline CDR1 SEHNR, CDR2 FQNEAQ (reference sequence). Study findings and constraints: With further analysis later on, most CMV-associated TCR beta chains appeared HLA-restricted. CMV serostatus was the only recorded immune exposure for donors.

60 Vbeta and 13 Jbeta primers were used in PCR. Sequencing was performed with immunoSEQ multiplex PCR; in TCRdb, only in-frame clones are kept and a portion is missing. The profile shows some 84,000 clones, more than 60% of them singletons. Donors likely had unrecorded immune exposures despite being nominally healthy when sampled. In regard to this clone: The antigen is unknown.

This chain joins TRBV7-9 and TRBJ1-3; D gene uncertain. Material: PBMCs. The receptor's source is a boy younger than 18 in good health and CMV-seronegative. DNA of the CDR3: TGTGCCAGCAGCCCCAGCGGACGGGCTGGAAACACCATATATTTT. Amino acid sequence: CASSPSGRAGNTIYF. Complete variable domain (other parts from reference TRBV7-9 and TRBJ1-3): DTGVSQNPRHKITKRGQNVTFRCDPISEHNRLYWYRQTLGQGPEFLTYFQNEAQLEKSRLLSDRFSAERPKGSFSTLEIQRTEQGDSAMYLCASSPSGRAGNTIYFGEGSWLTVV.